One TCR beta chain is described in this entry. The CDR3 has 14 amino acids. CDR1 and CDR2 from the germline V gene are SGHVS and FQNEAQ. The germline V and J ends were trimmed by 1 base and 7 bases, with 13 bases remaining between them. Source study methods: Quantification of nucleated cells was approximated via reference gene primer amplification. Produced via immunoSEQ multiplex PCR; TCRdb's table is partial and in-frame only. The DNA gave D and trimming, while V, J and clone size come from that table. The sample lists more than 200,000 clones, roughly 83% occurring once. The data were obtained in a study of blood T cell repertoires in COVID-19. In the study overall: The analysed material was cDNA or gDNA that came from T cells, B-cell-depleted T cells, or PBMCs.

Sequencing input: peripheral blood. This chain connects TRBV7-8 to TRBJ1-1; D is undetermined. This sequence originates from a man aged 35 to 55 with acute or convalescent COVID-19. CDR3 sequence reads: CASSLVPGMVEAFF. The DNA for the CDR3 is TGTGCCAGCAGCTTAGTCCCAGGAATGGTTGAAGCTTTCTTT.